This T cell receptor (beta chain) was profiled in a study of CD4 T cells in relation to SARS-CoV-2 and coronaviruses. Data came from immunoSEQ multiplex PCR; TCRdb stores just in-frame clones and leaves some out. The table has 55,000 to 70,000 clones, approximately 95% seen once; the top ten hold under 0.3%. Before the COVID-19 pandemic, during about 2011-2019, CD4+ T cells were taken from unexposed donors. After removal of 7 bases from V and 3 bases from J, the junction contained 7 bases not matched to a gene. The CDR3 is 14 amino acids. Per the germline V gene, CDR1 is MNHEY and CDR2 is SVGAGI. This sequence was found in a human donor in good health. V gene TRBV6-5 combines with J gene TRBJ1-2; 8 positions match TRBD1. The sample consisted of naive CD4+ T cells from PBMCs. As to subset: naive CD4+ T cells isolated by negative enrichment. CDR3 amino acids: CASTRDRRDYGYTF. The CDR3 bases are TGTGCCAGCACCAGGGACAGGCGGGACTATGGCTACACCTTC.